The 26 T cell receptor beta chains given below trace back to one sample, sequenced in a study of blood T cell repertoires in COVID-19. Clones were read by immunoSEQ multiplex PCR, and TCRdb kept only the in-frame ones, dropping some. Of around 140,000 clones in the sample, approximately 90% are singletons; the top ten hold roughly 13%. Sequenced: peripheral blood. Receptor source: a man younger than 35 with COVID-19, enrolled during active disease.

The rearrangement links TRBV5-4 to TRBJ2-7; 12 bases line up with TRBD2. CDR1 and CDR2 from the germline V gene are SGHNT and YYREEE (reference sequence). This CDR3 region has 18 residues. The V and J ends lost 4 bases and 4 bases, in that order; junction bases with no gene match: 15. The CDR3 coding sequence is TGTGCCAGCAGCACCGGGACTAGCGGGCAGAGGATCTCTTACGAGCAGTACTTC. Translating it yields CASSTGTSGQRISYEQYF.

The chain carries TRBV4-3 and TRBJ1-5; maybe TRBD1 (5 bases). Trimming cost V 4 bases and J 2 bases, with 18 bases left between them. The CDR3 totals 17 residues. CDR1 is LGHNA and CDR2 is YSLEER in the germline V gene. CDR3 coding DNA: TGCGCCAGCAGCCCAACGGGGGGGACTAGTGGCAATCAGCCCCAGCATTTT. Encoded protein: CASSPTGGTSGNQPQHF.

The rearrangement uses TRBV13 and TRBJ2-6; 10 nucleotides agree with TRBD1. Germline-derived CDR1 and CDR2 are PRHDT and FYEKMQ (reference sequence). The CDR3 length is 17 residues. V was clipped by 5 bases and J by 3 bases; unmatched bases: 7. This chain's CDR3 is CASSARQGAGGANVLTF. The DNA for the CDR3 is TGTGCCAGCAGCGCCCGACAGGGGGCGGGTGGGGCCAACGTCCTGACTTTC.

The chain couples TRBV3-1 (or the pseudogene TRBV3-2) to TRBJ2-7, with D uncertain. The CDR3 is 15 amino acids. Trimming took off 1 base at V and 1 base at J, with 11 bases between the two ends. The germline CDR1 and CDR2 sequences are LGHDT and YNNKEL (reference sequence). The CDR3 DNA follows: TGTGCCAGCAGCCAAGCCCCGGGTAGATCCTACGAGCAGTACTTC. Its translation: CASSQAPGRSYEQYF.

The V call is TRBV5-1, the J call TRBJ2-1; tentative D call: TRBD1 (5 bases). Germline CDR1 is SGHRS and CDR2 is YFSETQ. This CDR3 is built from 15 residues. Trimming took off 0 bases at V and 1 base at J, with 8 bases between the two ends. The chain's CDR3 is CASSLGGASYNEQFF. CDR3 DNA sequence: TGCGCCAGCAGCTTGGGGGGCGCGTCCTACAATGAGCAGTTCTTC.

This clone was picked up one time. The chain has TRBV4-3 and TRBJ2-2; tentative D call: TRBD2 (7 bases). V dropped 0 bases and J dropped 4 bases, with 9 bases sitting between them. Germline CDR1 and CDR2: LGHNA and YSLEER. The CDR3 consists of 15 residues. CDR3 sequence: CASSQDAGATGELFF. In DNA, the CDR3 is TGCGCCAGCAGCCAAGATGCGGGGGCCACCGGGGAGCTGTTTTTT.

This sequence joins TRBV6-1 and TRBJ2-5; the match to TRBD2 covers 7 bases. Trimming removed 3 bases from V and 12 bases from J; junction bases left unmatched: 4. There are 11 residues in the CDR3. Germline values: CDR1 MNHNS, CDR2 SASEGT. The CDR3, as DNA: TGTGCCAGCAGTGACCAAGGGAGGGAGTACTTC. Translation gives CASSDQGREYF.

This rearrangement joins TRBV6-5 to TRBJ2-7; tentative D call: TRBD1 (5 bases). V was clipped by 7 bases and J by 1 base, with 17 bases between them. Per the germline V gene, CDR1 is MNHEY and CDR2 is SVGAGI. CDR3 length: 15 residues. The CDR3 DNA reads as TGTGCCAGCACCCTGTCGCGCCAGGGATCCTACGAGCAGTACTTC. Translation gives CASTLSRQGSYEQYF.

Concerning this clone itself: One junction end disagrees with the germline gene, perhaps due to a read error. The V and J genes are TRBV28 and TRBJ1-4; no firm D call. The CDR3 extends over 12 amino acids. Germline V gene data show CDR1 as MDHEN and CDR2 as SYDVKM. The CDR3 DNA follows: TGTGCCAGCAGCACTAGCGAGGAAAAACTGCTTTTT. Protein: CASSTSEEKLLF.

The J gene is TRBJ2-3, the V gene TRBV3-1 (or the pseudogene TRBV3-2); 12 nucleotides line up with TRBD2. The junction had 8 bases not matched to a gene; V was cut back by 6 bases and J by 4 bases. The CDR3 is made up of 16 amino acids. The germline V gene has CDR1 LGHDT and CDR2 YNNKEL (reference sequence). CDR3 coding DNA: TGTGCCAGCAGTACTATGACTAGCGGGAGAGCAGATACGCAGTATTTT. Translated: CASSTMTSGRADTQYF.

V usage is TRBV3-1 (or the pseudogene TRBV3-2) and J usage is TRBJ2-7; D unresolved. Germline CDR1 LGHDT, CDR2 YNNKEL (reference sequence). V gave up 0 bases and J gave up 0 bases, with 24 bases separating them. The CDR3 extends over 20 amino acids. The CDR3 sequence is CASSQDRWWVLTESSYEQYF. The DNA for the CDR3 is TGTGCCAGCAGCCAAGATAGATGGTGGGTTTTGACGGAGAGCTCCTACGAGCAGTACTTC.

This clone occurred a few times. This specimen includes other DNA sequences encoding the same CDR3. V and J are TRBV4-3 and TRBJ2-5; 8 bases fit TRBD2. Unmatched junction bases numbered 5, after V lost 0 bases and J lost 5 bases. Germline V gene lookup returns CDR1 LGHNA and CDR2 YSLEER. The length of the CDR3 is 15 residues. Here the CDR3 reads CASSQDWVAGETQYF. Written as DNA, the CDR3 is TGCGCCAGCAGCCAAGACTGGGTAGCGGGGGAGACCCAGTACTTC.

The chain has TRBV5-1 and TRBJ2-1; D gene unclear. Germline V CDR1 and CDR2: SGHRS, YFSETQ. The V end was cut by 4 bases, the J end by 8 bases, with 16 bases between. The CDR3 spans 14 residues. The CDR3 here is CASSLSSGAYEQFF. The CDR3 bases are TGCGCCAGCAGCCTATCGTCCGGAGCCTATGAGCAGTTCTTC.

This chain uses TRBV6-1 with TRBJ2-1; 12 positions match TRBD2. Germline lookup yields CDR1 MNHNS and CDR2 SASEGT. The CDR3 loop spans 15 amino acids. Unmatched junction bases numbered 5, after V lost 2 bases and J lost 9 bases. The CDR3 is CASSESSGRDGEQFF. Here the CDR3 DNA reads TGTGCCAGCAGTGAATCTAGCGGGAGGGACGGTGAGCAGTTCTTC.

For this clone: Other nucleotide sequences in the sample specify the same CDR3. This chain uses TRBV19 with TRBJ2-7, with TRBD1 identical over 8 bases. The CDR3 loop spans 14 amino acids. Germline V gives CDR1 LNHDA, CDR2 SQIVND (reference sequence). J was trimmed by 3 bases and V by 1 base; bases with no gene match: 2. This CDR3 reads CASSIGTGFYEQYF. In nucleotides, the CDR3 is TGTGCCAGTAGTATAGGGACAGGGTTCTACGAGCAGTACTTC.

V usage is TRBV7-9 and J usage is TRBJ2-3; TRBD1 might be the D (6 bases). V was pared by 5 bases and J by 2 bases, with 14 bases between. Germline lookup yields CDR1 SEHNR and CDR2 FQNEAQ (reference sequence). The CDR3 sequence is 15 residues long. CDR3: CASSGSTGITDTQYF. DNA for the CDR3: TGTGCCAGCAGCGGATCCACAGGGATCACAGATACGCAGTATTTT.

The chain links TRBV7-8 to TRBJ2-7, with 9 bases lining up with TRBD1. Germline assignment: CDR1 SGHVS and CDR2 FQNEAQ. Trimming at V came to 0 bases and at J to 4 bases, leaving 13 bases not matched to a gene. CDR3 length: 18 amino acids. DNA of the CDR3: TGTGCCAGCAGCTTAGCGGGAGCGGTACACAGGGGGCGGTACGAGCAGTACTTC. It yields the protein CASSLAGAVHRGRYEQYF.

The chain combines TRBV10-3 with TRBJ1-1; TRBD1 agrees at 11 bases. The CDR3 totals 14 residues. Germline V gene lookup returns CDR1 ENHRY and CDR2 SYGVKD. The J segment lost 5 bases and the V segment lost 4 bases, leaving 3 bases of the junction unmatched. CDR3 sequence (DNA): TGTGCCATCAGTGGGACAGGGGGCAGGACTGAAGCTTTCTTT. Translated: CAISGTGGRTEAFF.

The chain links TRBV28 to TRBJ1-1; D might be TRBD1 (5 bases). The CDR3 is made up of 13 amino acids. V lost 6 bases and J lost 6, with 14 bases in between. The germline V gene has CDR1 MDHEN and CDR2 SYDVKM. CDR3 coding DNA: TGTGCCAGCAGAAATACAGGCGTTGCTGAAGCTTTCTTT. Translating it yields CASRNTGVAEAFF.

CDR3 in amino acids: CASSEAQGQGGNEQFF. The DNA for the CDR3 is TGTGCCAGCAGTGAAGCGCAGGGACAGGGCGGCAATGAGCAGTTCTTC. This chain uses TRBV6-1 with TRBJ2-1; TRBD1 aligns across 9 bases. The CDR3 spans 16 residues. The germline V gene has CDR1 MNHNS and CDR2 SASEGT. Losses at the gene ends were 0 bases for V and 6 bases for J; bases not matched to a gene: 6.

This clone was seen once. V usage is TRBV6-6 and J usage is TRBJ1-5; maybe TRBD1 (5 bases). V was trimmed by 6 bases and J by 3 bases, leaving 18 bases between them. This CDR3 is 16 amino acids long. Germline V gene data show CDR1 as MNHNY and CDR2 as SVGAGI (reference sequence). The DNA of the CDR3 is TGTGCCAGCAGCCCTATCGTCGGGGGATCCAATCAGCCCCAGCATTTT. Its protein is CASSPIVGGSNQPQHF.

This clone appeared once. This rearrangement joins TRBV9 to TRBJ2-5; D is ambiguous. V was cut by 1 base and J by 4 bases, with 5 bases left in between. The CDR3 runs to 12 residues. Per germline, CDR1 SGDLS and CDR2 YYNGEE. This chain's CDR3 is CASSVPGETQYF. CDR3 DNA: TGTGCCAGCAGCGTACCCGGAGAGACCCAGTACTTC.

This chain links TRBV27 with TRBJ1-6; D perhaps matches TRBD1 (5 bases). The ends were cut back, 4 bases at V and 10 bases at J, with 14 bases in the middle. The CDR3 covers 14 residues. Germline CDR1 is MNHEY and CDR2 is SMNVEV (reference sequence). For the CDR3, the DNA is TGTGCCAGCAGTTCGGCAGGGTTTAGGTCACCCCTCCACTTT. Encoded protein: CASSSAGFRSPLHF.

The V gene is TRBV6-6, the J gene TRBJ2-1; weak D call: TRBD1 (5 bases). V dropped 2 bases and J dropped 0 bases, with 11 bases sitting between them. Per germline, CDR1 MNHNY and CDR2 SVGAGI (reference sequence). CDR3 size: 16 residues. CDR3 DNA: TGTGCCAGCAGTTACCCGACAGCCCCCTCCTACAATGAGCAGTTCTTC. Translation: CASSYPTAPSYNEQFF.

J is TRBJ1-5 and V is TRBV19; D perhaps matches TRBD1 (6 bases). Germline CDR1 is LNHDA and CDR2 is SQIVND (reference sequence). The V end was cut by 4 bases, the J end by 7 bases, with 11 bases between. CDR3 length equals 13 residues. The CDR3: CASSKSGEQPQHF. The CDR3 DNA reads TGTGCCAGTAGTAAGTCAGGGGAGCAGCCCCAGCATTTT.

The gene calls are TRBV28 and TRBJ2-2; 7 bases line up with TRBD2. Germline V gives CDR1 MDHEN, CDR2 SYDVKM. The J segment lost 3 bases and the V segment lost 6 bases, leaving 13 bases of the junction unmatched. The CDR3 is 17 amino acids. CDR3 residues: CASSQTGGRVYTGELFF. Here the CDR3 DNA reads TGTGCCAGCAGCCAAACGGGCGGGAGAGTCTACACCGGGGAGCTGTTTTTT.